This T cell receptor (beta chain) was identified in a study of blood T cell repertoires in COVID-19. In the study overall: The origin of the acute and convalescent COVID-19 samples was the United States, Italy and Spain. PBMCs, B-cell-depleted T cells, or T cells provided the cDNA or gDNA that made up the material.

Germline V gives CDR1 SGDLS, CDR2 YYNGEE. This CDR3 is built from 15 residues. The germline V and J ends were trimmed by 0 bases and 5 bases, with 14 bases remaining between them. Seattle's enrolled individuals joined amid active infection and were then monitored longitudinally. Source study methods: Estimates of nucleated cell counts were drawn from the amplification of reference gene primers. Some clones are missing from TCRdb's copy, which holds only in-frame ones; the method was immunoSEQ multiplex PCR. From that table come the V and J calls and clone size; the DNA was used to work out D and trimming. The table lists approximately 120,000 clones, 70% to 75% of them singletons.

The sequence came from a man at least 80 years old with COVID-19, enrolled during active disease. The chain is built from TRBV9 and TRBJ2-5; D is possibly TRBD1 (6 bases). The sequenced material came from peripheral blood. The CDR3 spells CASSVGIQGGETQYF. CDR3 in DNA: TGTGCCAGCAGCGTAGGGATACAGGGCGGGGAGACCCAGTACTTC.